These 14 T cell receptor beta chains were sequenced from one sample in a study of blood T cell repertoires in COVID-19. TCRdb's copy holds only in-frame clones and misses some; the assay was immunoSEQ multiplex PCR. The data show some 210,000 clones, around nine tenths seen once. Sequencing was carried out using peripheral blood. The receptor source for this set is a middle-aged woman who had recovered from COVID-19.

This clone occurred once. The CDR3 is CASSVGGLLTDTQYF. The CDR3 nucleotides are TGTGCCAGCAGCGTAGGCGGGTTGTTGACAGATACGCAGTATTTT. The chain combines TRBV9 with TRBJ2-3; D is possibly TRBD2 (5 bases). Trimming took 0 bases from V and 3 from J, leaving 11 bases between them. This CDR3 region has 15 residues. Germline V gene sequence: CDR1 SGDLS, CDR2 YYNGEE.

This clone was counted a few times. The chain employs TRBV21-1 and TRBJ1-1; TRBD1 reflects the table's D call only, with no check against the DNA. TRBV21-1 is deemed a pseudogene. The CDR3 sequence is 14 residues long. CDR3 bases: TGTGCCAGCACGCACAGGGGACCGGGCACTGAAGCTTTCTTT. Its translation: CASTHRGPGTEAFF.

The count of this clone is one. The V gene is TRBV6-1, the J gene TRBJ2-3, with D unresolved. The CDR3 sequence is 13 residues long. Germline V gene lookup returns CDR1 MNHNS and CDR2 SASEGT. Trimming left V 1 base short and J 3 bases short, with 5 bases between. The CDR3 sequence: CASSEGTTDTQYF. As DNA, the CDR3 is TGTGCCAGCAGTGAAGGTACAACAGATACGCAGTATTTT.

The CDR3 DNA reads as TGTGCCAGCAGCTTAGAGAGGGAATGGGATGGCTACACCTTC. This gives the protein CASSLEREWDGYTF. The rearrangement links TRBV11-2 to TRBJ1-2; no reliable D call. Trimming pared 0 bases from V and 6 bases from J, leaving 11 bases between. The CDR3 is 14 residues long. Germline CDR1 reads SGHAT; CDR2 reads FQNNGV.

The sample holds one count of this clone. CDR3: CASRGLTGSNTEAFF. As DNA, the CDR3 is TGCGCCAGCAGAGGTCTGACAGGGTCGAACACTGAAGCTTTCTTT. The V call is TRBV5-1, the J call TRBJ1-1; TRBD1 matches 7 bases. The trim removed 5 bases at V and 1 base at J, leaving 8 bases unmatched. The germline gives CDR1 SGHRS, CDR2 YFSETQ. The CDR3 length is 15 residues.

The J gene is TRBJ1-5, the V gene TRBV4-3; no clear D gene. Germline V gene lookup returns CDR1 LGHNA and CDR2 YSLEER. The CDR3 extends over 15 amino acids. Trimming took 0 bases from V and 7 from J, leaving 13 bases between them. The CDR3 nucleotides read TGCGCCAGCAGCCAAGATCGGGGTTCTGGGCAGCCCCAGCATTTT. Its protein is CASSQDRGSGQPQHF.

V gene TRBV30 combines with J gene TRBJ2-2; possible D gene TRBD2, 6 bases. The V gene's germline CDR1 is GTSNPN and CDR2 SVGIG (reference sequence). The CDR3 length is 17 residues. The V end was cut by 0 bases, the J end by 5 bases, with 19 bases between. The CDR3 here is CAWSVDFWGGGTGELFF. The CDR3 coding sequence is TGTGCCTGGAGTGTAGATTTCTGGGGCGGAGGGACCGGGGAGCTGTTTTTT.

The V call is TRBV11-2, the J call TRBJ2-5; no firm D call. Germline V gives CDR1 SGHAT, CDR2 FQNNGV. The CDR3 runs to 14 residues. The ends were cut back, 7 bases at V and 1 base at J, with 13 bases in the middle. The CDR3 loop reads CASTEAQLQETQYF. DNA for the CDR3: TGTGCCAGCACCGAGGCTCAGCTCCAAGAGACCCAGTACTTC. Drawing the rest from reference TRBV11-2 and TRBJ2-5, the complete variable domain is EAGVAQSPRYKIIEKRQSVAFWCNPISGHATLYWYQQILGQGPKLLIQFQNNGVVDDSQLPKDRFSAERLKGVDSTLKIQPAKLEDSAVYLCASTEAQLQETQYFGPGTRLLVL.

The DNA for the CDR3 is TGTGCCAGCAGCTTAGCCAGCGGGAGGGCCAAAAACATTCAGTACTTC. It codes for CASSLASGRAKNIQYF. The V call is TRBV11-2, the J call TRBJ2-4, with 9 nucleotides matching TRBD2. Germline values: CDR1 SGHAT, CDR2 FQNNGV. This CDR3 spans 16 amino acids. The V and J ends lost 1 base and 1 base, in that order; junction bases with no gene match: 2.

V and J are TRBV19 and TRBJ1-1, with a weak D call TRBD1 (5 bases). With 6 bases removed from V and 2 bases from J, the gap between germline ends came to 16 bases. The CDR3 consists of 15 residues. Germline CDR1 LNHDA, CDR2 SQIVND (reference sequence). The CDR3 sequence is CASSLSRGGNTEAFF. Written as DNA, the CDR3 is TGTGCCAGTAGCCTTTCCCGCGGGGGAAACACTGAAGCTTTCTTT.

This chain uses TRBV27 with TRBJ2-1; 9 bases line up with TRBD2. The J segment lost 0 bases and the V segment lost 3 bases, leaving 12 bases of the junction unmatched. There are 19 residues in the CDR3. Germline CDR1 MNHEY, CDR2 SMNVEV (reference sequence). In nucleotides, the CDR3 is TGTGCCAGCAGTTTTGGGACTAGCATGACCCAAAGCTCCTACAATGAGCAGTTCTTC. Its protein is CASSFGTSMTQSSYNEQFF.

The gene calls are TRBV27 and TRBJ2-7, with 12 bases lining up with TRBD2. The V segment lost 2 bases and the J segment 4 bases; nucleotides outside the gene matches: 3. The CDR3 consists of 15 residues. Germline CDR1 reads MNHEY; CDR2 reads SMNVEV (reference sequence). Here the CDR3 reads CASSLTSGRLYEQYF. The CDR3 coding sequence is TGTGCCAGCAGTTTAACTAGCGGGAGGTTGTACGAGCAGTACTTC.

V and J are TRBV24-1 and TRBJ2-7; TRBD1 agrees at 7 bases. This CDR3 has 13 amino acids. With 9 bases clipped from V and 3 bases from J, the junction kept 7 bases outside the gene matches. The germline gives CDR1 KGHDR, CDR2 SFDVKD. The CDR3 nucleotides are TGTGCCACCGGGACAGCCTACAGCTACGAGCAGTACTTC. It translates to CATGTAYSYEQYF.

The chain recombines TRBV19 with TRBJ1-1; D is perhaps TRBD1 (6 bases). Trimming took 3 bases from V and 2 from J, leaving 13 bases between them. The CDR3 sequence is 15 residues long. Germline assignment: CDR1 LNHDA and CDR2 SQIVND (reference sequence). The CDR3 reads CASSIGQGFNTEAFF. The CDR3 bases are TGTGCCAGTAGTATTGGGCAGGGGTTTAACACTGAAGCTTTCTTT.